A single sample is the source of the 2 T cell receptor beta chains below, sequenced in a study of blood T cell repertoires in COVID-19. The table came from immunoSEQ multiplex PCR; TCRdb's copy has only in-frame clones and leaves some out. In the table there are 55,000 to 60,000 clones, less than 85% of which are singletons. Sequencing was performed on peripheral blood. These TCRs come from a man in his 70s with active COVID-19.

J is TRBJ1-1 and V is TRBV30; D might be TRBD1 (5 bases). Germline assignment: CDR1 GTSNPN and CDR2 SVGIG (reference sequence). This CDR3 region has 13 residues. V lost 0 bases and J 5 bases, leaving 10 bases between the germline ends. The CDR3 region is CAWSVLGGTEAFF. For the CDR3, the DNA is TGTGCCTGGAGTGTACTGGGGGGTACTGAAGCTTTCTTT.

The chain couples TRBV28 to TRBJ2-1, with 10 bases fitting TRBD1. V gave up 8 bases and J gave up 11 bases; unmatched junction bases: 12. This CDR3 comprises 14 residues. Per the germline V gene, CDR1 is MDHEN and CDR2 is SYDVKM. This chain's CDR3 is CASGSDRGPPKQFF. The CDR3 region has the DNA TGTGCCAGCGGGAGTGACAGGGGGCCGCCTAAGCAGTTCTTC.